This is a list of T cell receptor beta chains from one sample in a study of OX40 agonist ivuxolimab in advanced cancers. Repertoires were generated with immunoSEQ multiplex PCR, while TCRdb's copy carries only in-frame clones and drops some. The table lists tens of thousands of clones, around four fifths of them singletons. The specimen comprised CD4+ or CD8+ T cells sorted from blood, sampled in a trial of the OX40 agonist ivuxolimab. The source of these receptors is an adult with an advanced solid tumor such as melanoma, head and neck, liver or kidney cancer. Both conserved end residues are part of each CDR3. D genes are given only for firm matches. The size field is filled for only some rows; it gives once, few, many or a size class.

CDR3nt: TGTGCCAGCAGCTTAACGGGGGTGGGTTCACCCCTCCACTTT
CDR3aa: CASSLTGVGSPLHF
len: 14
d_gene: -
abundance: -
j_gene: TRBJ1-6
v_gene: TRBV7-6

CDR3nt: TGTGCCAGCAGCTTGAGGTTGACTGAAGCTTTCTTT
CDR3aa: CASSLRLTEAFF
len: 12
d_gene: -
abundance: -
j_gene: TRBJ1-1
v_gene: TRBV7-9

CDR3nt: TGTGCCTGGAACAGGGTTCTTGGGGCCAACGTCCTGACTTTC
CDR3aa: CAWNRVLGANVLTF
len: 14
d_gene: -
abundance: -
j_gene: TRBJ2-6
v_gene: TRBV30

CDR3nt: TGTGCCAGCAGTTTAGGTTTGTATCAGCCCCAGCATTTT
CDR3aa: CASSLGLYQPQHF
len: 13
d_gene: -
abundance: -
j_gene: TRBJ1-5
v_gene: TRBV6-5

CDR3nt: TGTGCCAGCAGCGACGGGGCCGGTAATGAAAAACTGTTTTTT
CDR3aa: CASSDGAGNEKLFF
len: 14
d_gene: -
abundance: -
j_gene: TRBJ1-4
v_gene: TRBV5-6

CDR3nt: TGTGCCAGCAGTTCGGACTTCTCCCCAGGTATTTACGAGCAGTACTTC
CDR3aa: CASSSDFSPGIYEQYF
len: 16
d_gene: -
abundance: -
j_gene: TRBJ2-7
v_gene: TRBV7-9

CDR3nt: TGTGCCAGCAGGGACCCGACAGGGCCCTTGGGTGAGCAGTTCTTC
CDR3aa: CASRDPTGPLGEQFF
len: 15
d_gene: TRBD1
abundance: once
j_gene: TRBJ2-1
v_gene: TRBV5-4

CDR3nt: TGTGCCAGCAGTCGCCTCGGACAGCTACAAGAGACCCAGTACTTC
CDR3aa: CASSRLGQLQETQYF
len: 15
d_gene: -
abundance: -
j_gene: TRBJ2-5
v_gene: TRBV6-5

CDR3nt: TGTGCCAGCAGCTCCGTTGTGGGTAGCGGGAGTAAAGAGCAGTACTTC
CDR3aa: CASSSVVGSGSKEQYF
len: 16
d_gene: TRBD2
abundance: -
j_gene: TRBJ2-7
v_gene: TRBV7-9

CDR3nt: TGCGCCAGCAGCCAAGGGAGCTCTGGGGCCAACGTCCTGACTTTC
CDR3aa: CASSQGSSGANVLTF
len: 15
d_gene: -
abundance: -
j_gene: TRBJ2-6
v_gene: TRBV4-3

CDR3nt: TGTGCCAGCAGCCTCTGGTGGGGGGCCGAGCCCCAGCATTTT
CDR3aa: CASSLWWGAEPQHF
len: 14
d_gene: -
abundance: -
j_gene: TRBJ1-5
v_gene: TRBV5-6

CDR3nt: TGTGCCAGCAGCCAAGATTTTACTGAAGCTTTCTTT
CDR3aa: CASSQDFTEAFF
len: 12
d_gene: -
abundance: -
j_gene: TRBJ1-1
v_gene: TRBV14

CDR3nt: TGTGCCAGCAGACCGGGACAGGGGGCATCCGGGGAGCTGTTTTTT
CDR3aa: CASRPGQGASGELFF
len: 15
d_gene: TRBD1
abundance: -
j_gene: TRBJ2-2
v_gene: TRBV6-6

CDR3nt: TGTGCCAGCAGTTTGAAAGGGTTTGAGCAGTTCTTC
CDR3aa: CASSLKGFEQFF
len: 12
d_gene: -
abundance: -
j_gene: TRBJ2-1
v_gene: TRBV27

CDR3nt: TGTGCCAGCAGCTTAACCCTTGCCCCTAGCACAGATACGCAGTATTTT
CDR3aa: CASSLTLAPSTDTQYF
len: 16
d_gene: -
abundance: -
j_gene: TRBJ2-3
v_gene: TRBV7-9